A single count supports the clone carrying this TCR beta chain. The data stem from a study of CDR3 diversity in severe acne. MiXCR, run by TCRdb on the PCR reads, gives a single entry per CDR3 protein. The repertoire has about 98,000 distinct CDR3 sequences, around 56% of them found once; the top ten carry roughly an eighth. What was sequenced was blood. The origin of this receptor is a male donor with acne.

The CDR3 region has the DNA TGTGCCAGCAGCTTAGGACTAGCGTCACAAGAGACCCAGTACTTC. Translated, it gives CASSLGLASQETQYF. The chain couples TRBV5-4 to TRBJ2-5; 9 positions agree with TRBD2. This CDR3 spans 15 amino acids. In germline, CDR1 is SGHNT, CDR2 YYREEE (reference sequence). The junction had 4 bases not matched to a gene; V was cut back by 2 bases and J by 2 bases.